This TCR beta chain was sequenced in a study of post-analysis software for immune sequencing data. Study outcomes and limitations: Controls had significantly higher normalized Chao1 diversity than multiple sclerosis patients. When patients were compared with controls, four to six TRBV segments were more frequent, TRBV5-6, TRBV5-1 and TRBV20-1 among them.

Of note for this clonotype: The antigen remains unidentified.

V lost 4 bases to trimming and J lost 11 bases, with 20 bases between them. The CDR3 runs 13 residues. Germline assignment: CDR1 SQVTM and CDR2 ANQGSEA. The authors incorporated unique molecular identifiers into the TCR beta cDNA libraries. TCRdb called the PCR reads again in MiXCR, with one record for every CDR3 protein. The data contain 800,000 to 950,000 distinct CDR3 sequences, approximately 57% of them seen just once; the ten biggest clones take up approximately 4.4%. The sequenced material came from blood. The receptor comes from a girl between 5 and 17 years old with multiple sclerosis. This sequence joins TRBV29-1 and TRBJ2-5, with D possibly being TRBD1 (6 bases). The CDR3 loop is CSVGAREKGEQYF. The CDR3 DNA reads as TGCAGCGTTGGAGCTCGAGAGAAGGGGGAGCAGTACTTC.